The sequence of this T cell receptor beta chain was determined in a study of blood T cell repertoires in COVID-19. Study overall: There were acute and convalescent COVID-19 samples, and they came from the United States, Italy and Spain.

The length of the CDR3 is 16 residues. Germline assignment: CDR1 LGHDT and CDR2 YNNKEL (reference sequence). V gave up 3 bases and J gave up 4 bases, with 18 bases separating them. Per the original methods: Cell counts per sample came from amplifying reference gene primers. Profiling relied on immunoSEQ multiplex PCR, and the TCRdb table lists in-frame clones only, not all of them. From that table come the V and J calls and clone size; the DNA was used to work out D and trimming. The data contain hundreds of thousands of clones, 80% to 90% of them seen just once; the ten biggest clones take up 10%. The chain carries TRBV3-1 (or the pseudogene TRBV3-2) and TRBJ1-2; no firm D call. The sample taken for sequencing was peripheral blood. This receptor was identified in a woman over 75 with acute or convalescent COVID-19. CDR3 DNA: TGTGCCAGCAGCCAGTACCGCGAGGGATTCGGCTATGGCTACACCTTC. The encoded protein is CASSQYREGFGYGYTF.